The 21 T cell receptor beta chains in this list originate from one sample, sequenced in a study of blood T cell repertoires in COVID-19. Sequencing was performed with immunoSEQ multiplex PCR; in TCRdb, only in-frame clones are kept and a portion is missing. The table has 180,000 or so clones, just over 85% seen once; the top ten hold nearly 8.5%. Sequenced: peripheral blood. Receptor source: a man between 60 and 75 years old with acute or convalescent COVID-19.

The genes are TRBV2 and TRBJ1-5; TRBD1 matches 7 bases. The junction had 7 bases not matched to a gene; V was cut back by 6 bases and J by 5 bases. This CDR3 comprises 14 residues. Germline lookup yields CDR1 SNHLY and CDR2 FYNNEI. CDR3 coding DNA: TGTGCCAGCAGCTATGACAGGGACGATCAGCCCCAGCATTTT. As protein: CASSYDRDDQPQHF.

The gene calls are TRBV28 and TRBJ2-7, with 8 bases that match TRBD2. The germline V gene has CDR1 MDHEN and CDR2 SYDVKM. V was pared by 5 bases and J by 1 base, with 7 bases of the junction left unmatched. This CDR3 contains 15 residues. The CDR3 loop is CASSTPGTRSYEQYF. The CDR3 DNA follows: TGTGCCAGCAGTACACCCGGGACTAGATCCTACGAGCAGTACTTC.

The CDR3 sequence is CASSMGGAGQPQHF. DNA of the CDR3: TGTGCCAGCTCCATGGGGGGGGCGGGGCAGCCCCAGCATTTT. The chain carries TRBV2 and TRBJ1-5; a weak D match, TRBD1 (6 bases). Trimming took off 8 bases at V and 7 bases at J, with 18 bases between the two ends. There are 14 residues in the CDR3. Germline V gene data show CDR1 as SNHLY and CDR2 as FYNNEI.

This chain joins TRBV27 and TRBJ1-3; 12 bases are a match to TRBD1. CDR3 length: 14 residues. Germline CDR1 is MNHEY and CDR2 is SMNVEV (reference sequence). Unmatched junction bases numbered 5, after V lost 5 bases and J lost 9 bases. The DNA of the CDR3 is TGTGCCAGCAGTCTCGGGACAGGGGGCCCCACCATATATTTT. Its translation: CASSLGTGGPTIYF.

The chain carries TRBV19 and TRBJ1-4, with 7 bases fitting TRBD1. Trimming took 6 bases from V and 2 from J; bases not matched to a gene: 3. The V gene's germline CDR1 is LNHDA and CDR2 SQIVND (reference sequence). CDR3 length: 14 residues. The CDR3 is CASSPTGTNEKLFF. The DNA for the CDR3 is TGTGCCAGTAGCCCGACAGGGACTAATGAAAAACTGTTTTTT.

The V and J genes are TRBV28 and TRBJ1-2, with D hard to call. This CDR3 is 12 amino acids long. V dropped 6 bases and J dropped 5 bases, with 10 bases sitting between them. CDR1 is MDHEN and CDR2 is SYDVKM in the germline V gene. For the CDR3, the DNA is TGTGCCAGCAGGGTCGGGTCTTATGGCTACACCTTC. This sequence encodes CASRVGSYGYTF.

The chain is built from TRBV24-1 and TRBJ2-1, with 10 bases that match TRBD1. CDR3 length: 16 amino acids. J lost 4 bases, V lost 4 bases, and 6 bases had no gene match. The germline V gene encodes CDR1 KGHDR and CDR2 SFDVKD. The CDR3 coding sequence is TGTGCCACCAGTGACCCACCGGGACAGGGGTACAATGAGCAGTTCTTC. Residues: CATSDPPGQGYNEQFF.

This CDR3 reads CASSLIAGSTEAFF. The CDR3 nucleotides are TGTGCCAGCAGTTTAATAGCGGGGTCCACTGAAGCTTTCTTT. J is TRBJ1-1 and V is TRBV28; D gene uncertain. Trimming removed 2 bases from V and 4 bases from J, with 11 bases in between. The V gene's germline CDR1 is MDHEN and CDR2 SYDVKM. CDR3 length equals 14 residues. Filled out from reference TRBV28 and TRBJ1-1, the complete variable domain reads DVKVTQSSRYLVKRTGEKVFLECVQDMDHENMFWYRQDPGLGLRLIYFSYDVKMKEKGDIPEGYSVSREKKERFSLILESASTNQTSMYLCASSLIAGSTEAFFGQGTRLTVV.

CDR3 protein: CASSPFSGGGQPQHF. As DNA, the CDR3 is TGTGCCAGCTCACCTTTTTCAGGGGGCGGTCAGCCCCAGCATTTT. The rearrangement links TRBV18 to TRBJ1-5, with 8 bases lining up with TRBD1. Germline V gives CDR1 KGHSH, CDR2 LQKENI. This CDR3 is built from 15 residues. Trimming at V came to 3 bases and at J to 6 bases, leaving 7 bases not matched to a gene.

The J gene is TRBJ1-3, the V gene TRBV28; D ambiguous. The CDR3 length is 12 residues. Germline lookup yields CDR1 MDHEN and CDR2 SYDVKM. The V gene lost 8 bases and the J gene lost 1 base, with 6 bases spanning the gap. CDR3 bases: TGTGCCAGCCGGGGTTCTGGAAACACCATATATTTT. Protein sequence: CASRGSGNTIYF.

The DNA for the CDR3 is TGCAGCGTTGTGCTGCTAGCGGGAGGTTTGGATGAGCAGTTCTTC. Its protein is CSVVLLAGGLDEQFF. The V and J genes are TRBV29-1 and TRBJ2-1; 11 bases align to TRBD2. Germline V lookup: CDR1 SQVTM, CDR2 ANQGSEA. Germline trimming cut 4 bases from V and 8 bases from J; bases unmatched to any gene: 10. This CDR3 comprises 15 residues.

This clone has just a few counts. This chain links TRBV4-2 with TRBJ2-7; tentative D call: TRBD2 (7 bases). V shed 0 bases and J shed 9 bases, with 18 bases lying between them. There are 15 residues in the CDR3. CDR1 is LGHNA and CDR2 is YNFKEQ in the germline V gene. In DNA, the CDR3 is TGTGCCAGCAGCCAAGATGCTGGGGGCGGGGGCCGGCAGTACTTC. Amino acid sequence: CASSQDAGGGGRQYF.

This chain uses TRBV12-3 or TRBV12-4 with TRBJ2-7; D perhaps matches TRBD1 (6 bases). Trimming removed 6 bases from V and 6 bases from J, with 12 bases in between. The CDR3 length is 12 residues. For the CDR3, the DNA is TGTGCCAGCAGCAATGACAGGACCGAGCAGTACTTC. It translates to CASSNDRTEQYF.

The V gene is TRBV9, the J gene TRBJ2-3; D is possibly TRBD2 (6 bases). The germline CDR1 and CDR2 sequences are SGDLS and YYNGEE. V was trimmed by 4 bases and J by 2 bases, leaving 14 bases between them. This CDR3 is built from 15 residues. This chain's CDR3 is CASSRLGGATDTQYF. DNA for the CDR3: TGTGCCAGCAGCCGCTTGGGGGGAGCCACAGATACGCAGTATTTT. Using reference TRBV9 and TRBJ2-3 for the parts outside the CDR3, the full variable domain is DSGVTQTPKHLITATGQRVTLRCSPRSGDLSVYWYQQSLDQGLQFLIQYYNGEERAKGNILERFSAQQFPDLHSELNLSSLELGDSALYFCASSRLGGATDTQYFGPGTRLTVL.

CDR3 nucleotides: TGTGCCAGCAGGGGACAGGGGGCCGAGACCCAGTACTTC. It specifies CASRGQGAETQYF. The chain recombines TRBV12-3 or TRBV12-4 with TRBJ2-5; 12 nucleotides line up with TRBD1. There are 13 residues in the CDR3. The V segment lost 6 bases and the J segment 5 bases; nucleotides outside the gene matches: 1.

The rearrangement uses TRBV28 and TRBJ2-1; a possible D gene is TRBD1 (6 bases). The CDR3 totals 15 residues. Germline V lookup: CDR1 MDHEN, CDR2 SYDVKM. V gave up 3 bases and J gave up 4 bases, with 13 bases separating them. CDR3: CASSFRGGGYNEQFF. CDR3 bases: TGTGCCAGCAGTTTCCGAGGGGGTGGGTACAATGAGCAGTTCTTC.

The rearrangement links TRBV10-3 to TRBJ1-1, with TRBD1 identical over 8 bases. The CDR3 is made up of 13 amino acids. Trimming cost V 10 bases and J 3 bases; bases outside gene matches: 7. Germline V lookup: CDR1 ENHRY, CDR2 SYGVKD. The CDR3 DNA is TGTGCCACCCGACAGGGGAGGGACACTGAAGCTTTCTTT. Translated, it gives CATRQGRDTEAFF.

The chain carries TRBV28 and TRBJ2-7; 15 bases fit TRBD2. In germline, CDR1 is MDHEN, CDR2 SYDVKM. V shed 6 bases, J shed 6 bases, and the junction held 9 bases outside the gene matches. There are 16 residues in the CDR3. CDR3 in amino acids: CASSRMGGLAGGEQYF. CDR3 nucleotides: TGTGCCAGCAGCCGTATGGGGGGACTAGCGGGAGGCGAGCAGTACTTC. Looking up the rest from reference TRBV28 and TRBJ2-7 gives the full variable domain: DVKVTQSSRYLVKRTGEKVFLECVQDMDHENMFWYRQDPGLGLRLIYFSYDVKMKEKGDIPEGYSVSREKKERFSLILESASTNQTSMYLCASSRMGGLAGGEQYFGPGTRLTVT.

The chain has TRBV4-1 and TRBJ1-1, with a weak D call TRBD1 (6 bases). Germline V CDR1 and CDR2: MGHRA, YSYEKL. This CDR3 has 18 residues. V lost 3 bases and J lost 1, with 21 bases in between. This chain's CDR3 is CASSHPPRQALWNTEAFF. CDR3 sequence (DNA): TGCGCCAGCAGCCACCCTCCTCGACAGGCCCTATGGAACACTGAAGCTTTCTTT.

The rearrangement links TRBV15 to TRBJ1-6; D might be TRBD1 (5 bases). The CDR3 extends over 15 amino acids. V gave up 5 bases and J gave up 13 bases, with 21 bases separating them. CDR1 and CDR2 (germline): LNHNV, YYDKDF (reference sequence). The CDR3 loop reads CATSPLAGGTYPLHF. For the CDR3, the DNA is TGTGCCACCAGCCCCCTGGCAGGCGGGACCTACCCCCTCCACTTT.

The CDR3 coding sequence is TGCAGCGGGATAAGACAGGGGAACACTGAAGCTTTCTTT. Protein: CSGIRQGNTEAFF. V gene TRBV29-1 combines with J gene TRBJ1-1, with 7 nucleotides matching TRBD1. V lost 7 bases to trimming and J lost 1 base; unmatched junction nucleotides: 6. The CDR3 extends over 13 amino acids. From germline, CDR1 is SQVTM and CDR2 ANQGSEA.